This T cell receptor beta chain was documented in a study of cytomegalovirus exposure and HLA in healthy donors (dated by TCRdb to 2015 to 2018). Context from the whole study: In an earlier analysis of 587 of the donors, under 300 Gb of sequence data and 100 million or so unique TCR beta sequences from 150 million to 200 million T cells were reported. Roughly 300 gigabases of sequencing data and approximately 91 million unique TCR sequences made up an early release that covered several hundred HLA-typed donors. The genetic ancestry cluster associated with self-reported Caucasian donors included 81% of the 398 genotyped donors. The study aimed to test whether signatures of past pathogen exposure could be identified by cataloging public T cell receptors. The study used immunosequencing to profile the T cell repertoires of 666 subjects and linked those repertoires to cytomegalovirus serostatus. Along with the roughly 670-subject first cohort, a separate validation cohort of approximately 110 different subjects was used. To predict cytomegalovirus infection status, the study combined high-throughput TCR immunosequencing, statistical association of individual TCRs with disease status, and machine learning. In a later analysis, previously published TCR beta repertoires from 666 donors were re-analyzed and high-resolution HLA genotyping was added so that TCR occurrence patterns could be studied. Rather than using new phenotypic data, the later analysis identified candidate immune exposures from TCR beta sequences and from how often those sequences occurred across donors. An earlier analysis of around 640 of the donors used high-throughput TCR beta sequencing to judge whether each TCR beta V gene segment behaved as functional or pseudogenic. Donor age, sex, ethnicity and CMV serostatus were collected together with the repertoire data. In a later genetic analysis, genome-wide SNP genotypes for about 55% of the roughly 700 donors were used, and that subset was treated as a discovery cohort. Every repertoire in the discovery cohort had been generated on one and the same sequencing platform. Both class I and class II loci were covered by HLA typing, at four-digit resolution. Typing coverage varied by locus: about 620-630 donors for A, B, C, DRB1 and DQB1; approximately 520 for DQA1; some 610 for DPA1; 450 to 480 for DPB1. Because of strong linkage in the cohort, 5 or 6 DR-DQ haplotypes were treated as single units for association and clustering. Across under 500 genotyped donors of the cohort, an average of about 240,000 unique TCR beta nucleotide sequences per donor were sequenced, and around 19% of those sequences were non-productive.

CDR1 and CDR2 (SGHRS, YFSETQ) derive from the germline V gene. The germline V end is reduced by 0 bases and the J end by 3 bases; junction bases left unmatched: 1. Taken from cysteine to phenylalanine, the CDR3 has 14 residues. The read is trimmed to its CDR3 DNA, 42 bases read in frame from base 1. Libraries were prepared through the immunoSEQ multiplex PCR assay. A mixture of 60 forward primers for TCR Vbeta segments and 13 reverse primers for TCR Jbeta segments was used in the multiplex PCR. A multiplex PCR assay on genomic DNA amplified the CDR3 region of rearranged TCR beta genes. On the Illumina HiSeq System, the amplified TCR beta libraries were sequenced as 87-base-pair reads. For the original study's pipeline: Across the roughly 700 repertoires, a later analysis counted approximately 75 million unique TCR beta chains, about 10 million of which were shared by at least two donors. A nearest-neighbor algorithm error-corrected the raw reads and collapsed the reads into unique sequences, merging closely related sequences to remove PCR and sequencing errors. To assign V, D and J gene segments, CDR3 sequences were aligned to IMGT reference sequences. For a sequence to be retained, a match of at least six nucleotides was required to both a V gene segment and a J gene segment. A rearrangement was called productive if the CDR3 had no stop codons and remained in frame with V and J, and every other rearrangement was called non-productive. Following IMGT convention, CDR3 was defined as the stretch from the second conserved V-encoded cysteine up to the conserved J-encoded phenylalanine. The earlier analysis of about 610 of the donors excluded any sequence lacking an unambiguous match to a single V gene segment. In an earlier analysis of several hundred of the donors, V segments were called functional above 56.7% productive rearrangements and were called segregating when the between-donor standard deviation exceeded 5%. A statistical classification framework was built for diagnosing cytomegalovirus status from the catalog of TCR beta chain sequences. A later analysis assigned V and J genes by comparing TCR nucleotide sequences with IMGT/GENE-DB human TR gene sequences. The TCRdist pipeline was used in a later analysis to assign CDR3 sequences and most-parsimonious VDJ recombination scenarios. A later analysis defined each TCR beta chain by its CDR3 amino acid sequence plus V-gene family, and excluded reads lacking a unique V-gene family. As a way to deal with suspected cross-contamination and a sequencing artifact, a later analysis dropped hundreds of nucleotide sequences that were highly shared and had low generation probability. In a later analysis, a clonal expansion index for each public chain was calculated from normalized within-repertoire ranks of inferred template counts. A later analysis computed generation probabilities with a VDJ recombination model fitted to out-of-frame rearrangements, and checked the results against IGoR. A later analysis scored TCR-TCR, TCR-HLA and TCR-CMV co-occurrence with hypergeometric tests, applying a repertoire-size bias correction to TCR pairs. A later analysis estimated false discovery rates by permuting HLA or CMV assignments 20 times. A later analysis grouped co-occurring TCRs with DBSCAN, adding TCRdist sequence similarity when clustering within HLA-allele-positive subsets. Co-occurrence clustering excluded repertoires with fewer than 30,000 or more than 120,000 public chains, plus five with anomalous nucleotide sharing. The table comes from immuneACCESS by way of TCRdb, which keeps in-frame sequences with V and J called. Part of the clones is missing from these tables; in studies checked, under half for an unresolved V gene and the rest for unknown reasons. The DNA was the basis for D and trimming; V, J and clone size are from that table. In all, the sample holds around 110,000 clones, and 65% to 85% of those were seen once. Together, the top ten hold 2% to 2.5% of the sample.

The cohort consisted of 670 or so healthy bone marrow donors. At the time of sampling, all cohort members were nominally healthy, though unrecorded immune exposures were likely present. The donor tested CMV seronegative, placing the donor among the 350 or so seronegative members of the cohort. Each donor provided a peripheral blood sample, and peripheral blood mononuclear cells were used for TCR beta sequencing. Genomic DNA extraction from the blood cell samples was performed with the Qiagen DNeasy Blood Extraction Kit. General findings and caveats noted by the study authors: In a later genetic analysis, a missense DCLRE1C variant was associated with V-gene and J-gene trimming of TCR beta chains, and the association was replicated in an independent cohort. Cytomegalovirus status was reported to be diagnosed by the classifier with high specificity and sensitivity in both the original and validation cohorts. It was suggested by the authors that the approach could potentially be generalized to other disease states and immunological phenotypes. The 87-base-pair reads could not distinguish some IMGT-functional V segments, including TRBV6-2 and TRBV6-3, so those segments were excluded. In a later analysis, several top co-occurrence clusters were reported to appear linked to parvovirus B19, influenza, CMV and Epstein-Barr virus. In an earlier analysis of about 600 of the donors, most TCR beta V segments appeared in productive rearrangements about 87% or about 30% of the time, broadly matching IMGT annotations. In a later genetic analysis, fewer N-insertions in productive TCRs were reported among donors in an Asian-associated ancestry cluster than the roughly 710-donor mean. Only TCR beta chains were sequenced in this cohort, and the absence of alpha or paired-chain data limited detectable features. Because HLA typing was unavailable for some donors at each locus, only the typed subset was used in association tests. Specific HLA alleles were associated with 16,951 TCR beta sequences at a false discovery rate of 0.05 in a later analysis. Strong co-occurrence of HLA alleles, especially DR and DQ, made assigning TCR associations to individual alleles difficult. Correlated functional status among segregating V segments might reflect linkage disequilibrium, but an unknown experimental factor could not be ruled out. In vitro tests confirmed that a few of the cytomegalovirus-associated TCR beta chains recognize cytomegalovirus antigens. A further reported finding was that TCR beta sequences accurately predicted the HLA-A and HLA-B alleles for most subjects in the first cohort. A group of highly shared sequence variants was considered likely to be a technical artifact of the sequencing pipeline. Most CMV-associated TCR beta chains appeared to be HLA-restricted in a later analysis, and the HLA associations seemed to be driven largely by CMV exposure. A later analysis found that HLA-associated TCR beta chains were more clonally expanded and had lower generation probabilities than equally common non-associated chains. Across donors, most TCR sequences were observed very rarely, whereas some public TCRs were present in many individuals. In the study, some 160 TCR beta chains were listed as associated with cytomegalovirus. The earlier analysis of about 600 of the donors excluded fewer than 20 rarely observed V segments, including chromosome 9 orphons, because counts were too low. The presence/absence analyses assumed that sequencing depth was roughly uniform across donors, and that assumption may not be true. CMV serostatus was the only immune exposure information available for the cohort. In a later analysis, TCR association rates were found to vary across HLA loci, with the most associated TCRs seen for DRB1 alleles and the fewest for HLA-C alleles.

As concerns this clone: Its binding antigen is unknown. No base qualities exist here, and no much larger clone lies one base off it. Other nucleotide sequences in the sample specify the same CDR3.

This receptor was taken from a young man in good health and CMV-seronegative. The V and J segments used are TRBV5-1 and TRBJ2-5; 8 junctional bases match TRBD2. The sequenced material came from PBMCs. For the CDR3, the sequence is CASSLALAEETQYF. The sequenced DNA: TGCGCCAGCAGCTTGGCACTAGCGGAAGAGACCCAGTACTTC.